Presented here are 10 T cell receptor beta chains from one specimen sequenced in a study of T-cell reconstitution after alpha-beta-depleted transplantation in children. It was with unique molecular identifiers that the TCRbeta library was prepared. TCRdb re-called the PCR reads with MiXCR, one entry per CDR3 protein. The repertoire consists of about 200,000 distinct CDR3 sequences, with just under 6.5% occurring once and the leading ten covering about 4.4%. This sample comprised PBMCs, obtained before TCRalphabeta/CD19-depleted stem cell transplant. These receptors originate from a girl under three years old with combined immunodeficiency, due to receive a stem cell transplant.

In its sample, this clonotype was seen many times. V and J are TRBV7-8 and TRBJ2-1; 8 bases are a match to TRBD2. CDR3 length equals 19 residues. V dropped 1 base and J dropped 1; count of bases not matched to a gene: 12. Germline lookup yields CDR1 SGHVS and CDR2 FQNEAQ. In DNA, the CDR3 is TGTGCCAGCAGCTTAGAAAGCGGGAGAATTGGGACGTCCTACAATGAGCAGTTCTTC. Translated, it gives CASSLESGRIGTSYNEQFF. Full variable domain (remainder filled in from reference TRBV7-8 and TRBJ2-1): GAGVSQSPRYKVAKRGQDVALRCDPISGHVSLFWYQQALGQGPEFLTYFQNEAQLDKSGLPSDRFFAERPEGSVSTLKIQRTQQEDSAVYLCASSLESGRIGTSYNEQFFGPGTRLTVL.

In this sample, this clonotype turned up many times. The chain is built from TRBV29-1 and TRBJ1-1, with 10 nucleotides matching TRBD1. V lost 7 bases to trimming and J lost 5 bases; unmatched junction nucleotides: 4. Germline loops: CDR1 SQVTM, CDR2 ANQGSEA. The CDR3 extends over 12 amino acids. The CDR3 is CSALDRGTEAFF. CDR3 sequence (DNA): TGCAGCGCCCTGGACAGGGGGACTGAAGCTTTCTTT.

This clonotype occurred many times. The rearrangement joins TRBV7-9 to TRBJ2-5, with D possibly being TRBD2 (5 bases). CDR1 and CDR2 (germline): SEHNR, FQNEAQ (reference sequence). CDR3 length equals 16 residues. V was shortened by 3 bases and J by 5 bases, with 19 bases between the two germline ends. The CDR3 loop is CASSFAIISERETQYF. DNA for the CDR3: TGTGCCAGCAGCTTTGCCATCATTAGCGAACGGGAGACCCAGTACTTC.

This clonotype was found many times. This rearrangement joins TRBV27 to TRBJ2-7; D is unclear. The CDR3 consists of 13 residues. Trimming removed 7 bases at V and 0 bases at J, with 10 bases between. Germline values: CDR1 MNHEY, CDR2 SMNVEV (reference sequence). CDR3: CASTQRSSYEQYF. The DNA for the CDR3 is TGTGCCAGCACCCAAAGAAGCTCCTACGAGCAGTACTTC.

This clonotype was counted ten times or more. The V call is TRBV20-1, the J call TRBJ2-7; D not certain. The CDR3 extends over 11 amino acids. Trimming shortened V by 4 bases and J by 2 bases, and 6 bases separated the two germline ends. CDR1 and CDR2 (germline): DFQATT, SNEGSKA (reference sequence). The chain's CDR3 is CSAILTYEQYF. The CDR3 DNA reads as TGCAGTGCTATCTTGACCTACGAGCAGTACTTC.

This clonotype was detected many times. The gene calls are TRBV6-2 or TRBV6-3 and TRBJ2-1; the D is unclear. This CDR3 is built from 12 residues. Germline CDR1 MNHEY, CDR2 SVGEGT. V was shortened by 2 bases and J by 5 bases, with 4 bases between the two germline ends. CDR3 loop: CASSYEDNEQFF. The CDR3, as DNA: TGTGCCAGCAGTTACGAAGACAATGAGCAGTTCTTC.

This clonotype was seen repeatedly, ten times or more. CDR3 sequence reads: CASSQVLSVRPSTDTQYF. For the CDR3, the DNA is TGTGCCAGCAGCCAAGTCTTGTCTGTAAGGCCTAGCACAGATACGCAGTATTTT. The J gene is TRBJ2-3, the V gene TRBV4-2; D remains unclear. V was clipped by 1 base and J by 0 bases, with 17 bases between them. Germline CDR1 LGHNA, CDR2 YNFKEQ. The CDR3 has 18 residues.

This clonotype appeared many times. The J gene is TRBJ2-1, the V gene TRBV5-6; unclear D gene. The CDR3 runs to 12 residues. The V end was cut by 0 bases, the J end by 12 bases, with 10 bases between. CDR1 and CDR2 from the germline V gene are SGHDT and YYEEEE. CDR3 in amino acids: CASSLGGLGQFF. The CDR3 bases are TGTGCCAGCAGCTTGGGGGGTTTAGGGCAGTTCTTC. Supplemented by reference TRBV5-6 and TRBJ2-1, the full variable domain reads DAGVTQSPTHLIKTRGQQVTLRCSPKSGHDTVSWYQQALGQGPQFIFQYYEEEERQRGNFPDRFSGHQFPNYSSELNVNALLLGDSALYLCASSLGGLGQFFGPGTRLTVL.

This clonotype has a handful of counts. The J gene is TRBJ2-7, the V gene TRBV21-1. TRBV21-1 is a pseudogene. The CDR3 has 12 residues. The CDR3 reads CASRHISYEQYF. The CDR3 DNA reads TGTGCCAGCAGACATATTTCCTACGAGCAGTACTTC.

This clonotype appeared many times. This chain connects TRBV27 to TRBJ2-7; 12 bases are a match to TRBD1. This CDR3 spans 14 amino acids. The trim removed 3 bases at V and 8 bases at J, leaving 5 bases unmatched. Germline V lookup: CDR1 MNHEY, CDR2 SMNVEV (reference sequence). The CDR3 DNA reads as TGTGCCAGCAGTTTCGGGACAGGGGGCGCCCAGCAGTACTTC. Translation: CASSFGTGGAQQYF.